This TCR beta chain was retrieved from a study of T-cell reconstitution after alpha-beta-depleted transplantation in children. Unique molecular identifiers were built into the TCRbeta library. TCRdb called the PCR reads again in MiXCR, with one record for every CDR3 protein. The table records around 270,000 distinct CDR3 sequences, around 10% of them present only once. In its sample, this clonotype was seen many times. Deletions cut 2 bases from V and 1 base from J, with 11 bases between. Germline-derived CDR1 and CDR2 are SGHVS and FQNEAQ. The CDR3 has 16 amino acids. The TCR originated in a boy in the first two years of life with acute myeloid leukemia, due to receive a stem cell transplant. The starting material was PBMCs, obtained before TCRalphabeta/CD19-depleted stem cell transplant. V gene TRBV7-8 combines with J gene TRBJ2-2; weak D call: TRBD1 (6 bases). CDR3 in DNA: TGTGCCAGCAGCTTACCCCCAGGGGAGAACACCGGGGAGCTGTTTTTT. This encodes CASSLPPGENTGELFF.